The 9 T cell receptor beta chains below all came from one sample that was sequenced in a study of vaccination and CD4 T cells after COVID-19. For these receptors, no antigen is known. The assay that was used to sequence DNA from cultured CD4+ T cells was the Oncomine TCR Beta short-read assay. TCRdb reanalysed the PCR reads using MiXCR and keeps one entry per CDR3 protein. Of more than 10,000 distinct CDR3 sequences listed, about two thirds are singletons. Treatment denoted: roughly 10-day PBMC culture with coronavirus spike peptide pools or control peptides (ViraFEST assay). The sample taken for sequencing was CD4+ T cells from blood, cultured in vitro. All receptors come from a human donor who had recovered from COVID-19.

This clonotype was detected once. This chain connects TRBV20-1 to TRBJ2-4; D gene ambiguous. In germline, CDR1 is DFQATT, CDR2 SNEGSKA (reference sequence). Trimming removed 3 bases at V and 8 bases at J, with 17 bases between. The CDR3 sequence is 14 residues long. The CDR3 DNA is TGCAGTGCTAGTGTAAGGAGTCTCTTCTACATTCAGTACTTC. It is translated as CSASVRSLFYIQYF.

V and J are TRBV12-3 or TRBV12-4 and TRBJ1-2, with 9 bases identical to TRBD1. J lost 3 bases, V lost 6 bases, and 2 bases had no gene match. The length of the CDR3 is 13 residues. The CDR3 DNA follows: TGTGCCAGCAGACGGACAGGGGACTATGGCTACACCTTC. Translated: CASRRTGDYGYTF.

CDR3 sequence (DNA): TGTGCCAGCAGCCCGGGACAGGGGGTAAGGCAGCCCCAGCATTTT. Residues: CASSPGQGVRQPQHF. The chain recombines TRBV6-2 or TRBV6-3 with TRBJ1-5; TRBD1 matches 11 bases. V lost 6 bases to trimming and J lost 7 bases; unmatched junction nucleotides: 8. The CDR3 is 15 amino acids. Germline lookup yields CDR1 MNHEY and CDR2 SVGEGT.

The CDR3 region is CASKTGVNTEAFF. The CDR3 DNA follows: TGTGCCAGCAAAACCGGGGTGAACACTGAAGCTTTCTTT. The chain couples TRBV28 to TRBJ1-1; unclear D gene. The length of the CDR3 is 13 residues. Trimming shortened V by 7 bases and J by 0 bases, and 9 bases separated the two germline ends. The germline CDR1 and CDR2 sequences are MDHEN and SYDVKM.

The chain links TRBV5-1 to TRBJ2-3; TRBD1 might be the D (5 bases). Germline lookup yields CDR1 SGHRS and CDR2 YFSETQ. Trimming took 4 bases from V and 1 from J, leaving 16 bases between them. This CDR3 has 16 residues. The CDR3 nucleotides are TGCGCCAGCAGCCAGCTAGGGGTTAGGGGCACAGATACGCAGTATTTT. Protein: CASSQLGVRGTDTQYF.

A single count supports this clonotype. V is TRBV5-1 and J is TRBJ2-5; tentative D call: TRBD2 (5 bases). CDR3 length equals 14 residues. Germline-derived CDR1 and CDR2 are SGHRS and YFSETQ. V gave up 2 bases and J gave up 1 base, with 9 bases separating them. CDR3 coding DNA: TGCGCCAGCAGCTTTGGGGAGTCCCAAGAGACCCAGTACTTC. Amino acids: CASSFGESQETQYF.

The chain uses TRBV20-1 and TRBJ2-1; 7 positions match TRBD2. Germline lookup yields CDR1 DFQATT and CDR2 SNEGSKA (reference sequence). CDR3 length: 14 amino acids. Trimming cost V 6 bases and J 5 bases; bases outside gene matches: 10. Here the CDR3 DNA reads TGCAGTGCCCCTAGGGCGGGAGCGAACAATGAGCAGTTCTTC. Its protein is CSAPRAGANNEQFF.

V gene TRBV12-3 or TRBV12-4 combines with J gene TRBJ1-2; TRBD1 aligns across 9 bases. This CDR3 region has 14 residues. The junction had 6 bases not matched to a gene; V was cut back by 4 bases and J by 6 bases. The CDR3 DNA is TGTGCCAGCAGTTCCGGGGGACAGGGAGATGGCTACACCTTC. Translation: CASSSGGQGDGYTF.

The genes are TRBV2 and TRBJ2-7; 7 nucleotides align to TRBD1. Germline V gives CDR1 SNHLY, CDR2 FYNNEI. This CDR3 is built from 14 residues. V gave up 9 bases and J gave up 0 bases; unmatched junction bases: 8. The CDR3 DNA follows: TGTGCCAGTATCACAGGGGCGGGCTCCTACGAGCAGTACTTC. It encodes CASITGAGSYEQYF.